Listed below are T cell receptor beta chains from one sample, sequenced in a study of cytomegalovirus exposure and HLA in healthy donors. The table came from immunoSEQ multiplex PCR; TCRdb's copy has only in-frame clones and leaves some out. The table lists about 82,000 clones, over 9% of them singletons. The material sequenced was PBMCs. Every receptor here comes from a man aged 60 to 75 in good health and CMV-seropositive. The CDR3 runs from the conserved cysteine through the conserved F or W.

v_gene	j_gene	CDR3aa
TRBV28	TRBJ1-4	CASSLGQARKLFF
TRBV5-6	TRBJ2-1	CASSASGALNEQFF
TRBV13	TRBJ2-7	CASNGGARYEQYF
TRBV6-5	TRBJ2-7	CASSLKRGRTSYEQYF
TRBV11-2	TRBJ1-5	CASSLERDQPQHF
TRBV27	TRBJ2-1	CASVSLQRTSGHNEQFF
TRBV5-1	TRBJ2-7	CASSLLVFSYEQYF
TRBV7-9	TRBJ2-1	CASSFGGGINEQFF
TRBV5-4	TRBJ2-1	CASSLGTGTYNEQFF
TRBV30	TRBJ2-3	CAWTGPGGTQYF
TRBV2	TRBJ2-2	CASKAGEVNTGELFF
TRBV19	TRBJ2-1	CASSIEDSGLNEQFF
TRBV27	TRBJ2-1	CASSGDRRPPYEQFF
TRBV7-3	TRBJ2-1	CASSNGLADYNEQFF
TRBV19	TRBJ1-5	CASSGWGGLDQPQHF
TRBV2	TRBJ1-5	CASRPTDNQPQHF
TRBV4-2	TRBJ1-2	CASSQLDGNTYGYTF
TRBV7-7	TRBJ2-2	CASSPDTGELFF
TRBV27	TRBJ1-1	CASSPDREEDTEAFF
TRBV5-4	TRBJ2-3	CASRPASLAGVTDTQYF
TRBV5-4	TRBJ2-5	CASSLEPGETQYF
TRBV7-9	TRBJ1-4	CASSPADIATNEKLFF
TRBV5-1	TRBJ2-1	CASSLASGSYNEQFF
TRBV29-1	TRBJ2-6	CSANPTGANVLTF